Below are 9 T cell receptor beta chains sequenced from a single sample in a study of cytotoxic CD8 clonotypes in ibrutinib-treated CLL. TCRdb's table, derived via immunoSEQ multiplex PCR, lists solely in-frame clones and lacks some. The sample contains over 95,000 clones, 58% of which appear only once. The sequencing used PBMCs, collected after 24 months of ibrutinib treatment. All receptors come from a human donor with chronic lymphocytic leukemia.

This clone was recorded a few times. J is TRBJ1-2 and V is TRBV2; a possible D gene is TRBD1 (5 bases). CDR1 is SNHLY and CDR2 is FYNNEI in the germline V gene. The CDR3 has 13 amino acids. With 5 bases removed from V and 7 bases from J, the gap between germline ends came to 14 bases. The CDR3 bases are TGTGCCAGCAGTTATGCCAGGGATGGTGGCTACACCTTC. Its protein product is CASSYARDGGYTF.

A few counts support this clone. The chain has TRBV11-1 and TRBJ1-4; D gene uncertain. Trimming cost V 5 bases and J 5 bases, with 15 bases left between them. Germline CDR1 and CDR2: SGHAT and FQDESV (reference sequence). The CDR3 loop spans 15 amino acids. Here the CDR3 reads CASSLALTGNEKLFF. The DNA of the CDR3 is TGTGCCAGCAGCCTCGCGCTAACGGGGAATGAAAAACTGTTTTTT.

In this sample, this clone turned up a few times. The chain carries TRBV19 and TRBJ1-1; D perhaps matches TRBD1 (5 bases). The V gene's germline CDR1 is LNHDA and CDR2 SQIVND (reference sequence). This CDR3 contains 15 residues. V dropped 0 bases and J dropped 3 bases, with 11 bases sitting between them. Here the CDR3 reads CASSIEGLGDTEAFF. CDR3 coding DNA: TGTGCCAGTAGTATAGAGGGACTGGGCGACACTGAAGCTTTCTTT.

The J gene is TRBJ1-5, the V gene TRBV6-6; no firm D call. The CDR3 is made up of 13 amino acids. Germline assignment: CDR1 MNHNY and CDR2 SVGAGI (reference sequence). V was pared by 5 bases and J by 5 bases, with 10 bases between. CDR3 region: CASSPGSHQPQHF. CDR3 nucleotide sequence: TGTGCCAGCAGTCCCGGGAGCCATCAGCCCCAGCATTTT.

V and J are TRBV18 and TRBJ1-5; D remains ambiguous. The CDR3 loop spans 12 amino acids. Trimming cost V 6 bases and J 4 bases, with 7 bases left between them. In germline, CDR1 is KGHSH, CDR2 LQKENI. CDR3 nucleotide sequence: TGTGCCAGCTCCCTCCAAAATCAGCCCCAGCATTTT. Translation gives CASSLQNQPQHF. Drawing the rest from reference TRBV18 and TRBJ1-5, the complete variable domain is NAGVMQNPRHLVRRRGQEARLRCSPMKGHSHVYWYRQLPEEGLKFMVYLQKENIIDESGMPKERFSAEFPKEGPSILRIQQVVRGDSAAYFCASSLQNQPQHFGDGTRLSIL.

The genes are TRBV7-3 and TRBJ1-1; no firm D call. Germline CDR1 reads SGHTA; CDR2 reads FQGTGA. The CDR3 has 13 residues. The V and J ends lost 5 bases and 1 base respectively, with 8 bases between them. The CDR3 coding sequence is TGTGCCAGCAGCCCCAGGCCGAACACTGAAGCTTTCTTT. The encoded protein is CASSPRPNTEAFF.

This clone was picked up one time. This rearrangement joins TRBV25-1 to TRBJ2-5; D remains unclear. CDR1 and CDR2 (germline): MGHDK, SYGVNS. CDR3 length: 13 residues. V shed 5 bases and J shed 1 base, with 8 bases lying between them. The CDR3 nucleotides read TGTGCCAGCAGTACGGAGCTCCAAGAGACCCAGTACTTC. Its protein product is CASSTELQETQYF.

V usage is TRBV2 and J usage is TRBJ2-2, with no clear D. Per germline, CDR1 SNHLY and CDR2 FYNNEI. Deletions cut 2 bases from V and 5 bases from J, with 9 bases between. The CDR3 has 14 residues. CDR3 amino acids: CASSESSRTGELFF. CDR3 bases: TGTGCCAGCAGTGAATCCAGTAGGACCGGGGAGCTGTTTTTT.

This clone has just a few counts. This rearrangement joins TRBV27 to TRBJ2-4; D might be TRBD1 (6 bases). Germline values: CDR1 MNHEY, CDR2 SMNVEV (reference sequence). The CDR3 sequence is 15 residues long. Trimming removed 6 bases at V and 14 bases at J, with 26 bases between. CDR3 nucleotide sequence: TGTGCCAGCAGCCCAACCGGGACATCCACACCCAGGGAGTACTTC. Amino acids: CASSPTGTSTPREYF.